Listed below are T cell receptor beta chains from one sample, sequenced in a study of CD8+ T cells in alopecia areata. Repertoires were generated with immunoSEQ multiplex PCR, while TCRdb's copy carries only in-frame clones and drops some. The top ten clones hold 1% to 1.5% of a sample with about 210,000 clones, more than 60% of them seen once. Sequenced here: CD4+ T cells sorted from blood, sampled around week 46, from a patient treated with tofacitinib. Source of these receptors: a human donor with alopecia areata. The CDR3 runs from the conserved cysteine through the conserved F or W. A D gene is named only where the DNA matches it firmly. Size tells how often a clone was seen (once, few, many) or the class of an expanded clone, and some rows leave it out.

abundance: few; v_gene: TRBV29-1; d_gene: TRBD1; len: 17; j_gene: TRBJ1-2; CDR3nt: TGCAGCGTTGAAGAAGGGGGCCAACTGGGCGTCAACTATGGCTACACCTTC; CDR3aa: CSVEEGGQLGVNYGYTF
abundance: -; v_gene: TRBV5-1; d_gene: -; len: 18; j_gene: TRBJ2-1; CDR3nt: TGCGCCAGCAGCTTGGTCACGATGGGGTTTGACCCCTACAATGAGCAGTTCTTC; CDR3aa: CASSLVTMGFDPYNEQFF
abundance: once; v_gene: TRBV30; d_gene: -; len: 13; j_gene: TRBJ1-6; CDR3nt: TGTGCCCAGGCTGGGCAAGTAAATTCACCCCTCCACTTT; CDR3aa: CAQAGQVNSPLHF
abundance: few; v_gene: TRBV5-1; d_gene: TRBD1; len: 15; j_gene: TRBJ1-6; CDR3nt: TGCGCCAGCAGCTTGGGGGACAGGGAGAATTCACCCCTCCACTTT; CDR3aa: CASSLGDRENSPLHF
abundance: -; v_gene: TRBV5-6; d_gene: TRBD1; len: 15; j_gene: TRBJ2-5; CDR3nt: TGTGCCAGCAGATCGTTAGACAGGGTGCCAGAGACCCAGTACTTC; CDR3aa: CASRSLDRVPETQYF
abundance: -; v_gene: TRBV9; d_gene: TRBD2; len: 15; j_gene: TRBJ2-7; CDR3nt: TGTGCCAGCAGCGTAGGGACGGGGGGGCCCCTCGAGCAGTACTTC; CDR3aa: CASSVGTGGPLEQYF
abundance: -; v_gene: TRBV5-1; d_gene: -; len: 12; j_gene: TRBJ2-2; CDR3nt: TGCGCCAGCAGCTTGGACACCGGGGAGCTGTTTTTT; CDR3aa: CASSLDTGELFF
abundance: few; v_gene: TRBV7-3; d_gene: -; len: 14; j_gene: TRBJ2-2; CDR3nt: TGTGCCAGCAGCATGGGACTCCTCCCCGGGGAGCTGTTTTTT; CDR3aa: CASSMGLLPGELFF
abundance: -; v_gene: TRBV30; d_gene: -; len: 13; j_gene: TRBJ1-1; CDR3nt: TGTGCCTGTCAGAAACTCACGGACACTGAAGCTTTCTTT; CDR3aa: CACQKLTDTEAFF
abundance: many; v_gene: TRBV7-2; d_gene: TRBD1; len: 14; j_gene: TRBJ1-6; CDR3nt: TGTGCCAGCAGCTTACAGGGGGTTCATTCACCCCTCCACTTT; CDR3aa: CASSLQGVHSPLHF
abundance: -; v_gene: TRBV5-1; d_gene: -; len: 13; j_gene: TRBJ1-1; CDR3nt: TGCGCCAGCAGCTCTCAGGGGAGGAATGAAGCTTTCTTT; CDR3aa: CASSSQGRNEAFF
abundance: -; v_gene: TRBV10-3; d_gene: -; len: 11; j_gene: TRBJ1-1; CDR3nt: TGTGCCATCAGAGACAGTGTTAAAGCTTTCTTT; CDR3aa: CAIRDSVKAFF
abundance: -; v_gene: TRBV19; d_gene: TRBD2; len: 15; j_gene: TRBJ2-1; CDR3nt: TGTGCCAGTCGAACGCTAGCGGGGGGGAAGAATGAGCAGTTCTTC; CDR3aa: CASRTLAGGKNEQFF
abundance: -; v_gene: TRBV7-2; d_gene: TRBD1; len: 14; j_gene: TRBJ1-2; CDR3nt: TGTGCCAGCAGCTCACAGACAGGGGGCTATGGCTACACCTTC; CDR3aa: CASSSQTGGYGYTF